A selection of T cell receptor beta chains follows, all from one sample in a study of control samples from healthy donors and cancer patients. Sequencing was performed with immunoSEQ multiplex PCR; in TCRdb, only in-frame clones are kept and a portion is missing. The table shows roughly 100,000 clones, with approximately 86% occurring only once. The sequencing sample was made of blood. These receptors were obtained from a young man in good health. The CDR3 runs from the conserved cysteine through the conserved F or W. D genes are given only for firm matches. Clone size is not always given. Where it is, it says once, few, many or a class for expanded clones.

j_call clone_size d_call v_call cdr3_nt cdr3_aa
TRBJ2-7 NA NA TRBV5-4 TGTGCCAGCAGCCCCCGCCAGGGAACCTACGAGCAGTACTTC CASSPRQGTYEQYF
TRBJ2-3 NA TRBD2 TRBV19 TGTGCCAGCTCCCGACTAGCGGATACCACAGATACGCAGTATTTT CASSRLADTTDTQYF
TRBJ2-1 NA NA TRBV19 TGTGCCAGTAGTATCGGGCAGATCAATGAGCAGTTCTTC CASSIGQINEQFF
TRBJ2-7 NA NA TRBV27 TGTGCCAGCAGTCGCGGAGAATCCTACGAGCAGTACTTC CASSRGESYEQYF
TRBJ2-5 NA NA TRBV6-5 TGTGCCAGTACCAGGGGCCCGACGGCCCAGTACTTC CASTRGPTAQYF
TRBJ2-5 NA TRBD2 TRBV7-9 TGTGCCAGCAGCACAATCCGACAGGTCGTTAGCGGGACCTCCCAAGAGACCCAGTACTTC CASSTIRQVVSGTSQETQYF
TRBJ2-7 NA TRBD1 TRBV7-9 TGTGCCAGCAGCCGCCTTCTAGGACAGGGTTCCTACGAGCAGTACTTC CASSRLLGQGSYEQYF
TRBJ2-1 NA TRBD2 TRBV24-1 TGTGCCACCAGTGACGGGCCGGGACTAGCGAATGAGCAGTTCTTC CATSDGPGLANEQFF
TRBJ1-5 few NA TRBV3-1/TRBV3-2 TGTGCCAGCAGCTCCGGGCTTTATCAGCCCCAGCATTTT CASSSGLYQPQHF
TRBJ1-2 NA TRBD1 TRBV4-2 TGTGCCAGCAGCCACCCTGGACAGGGGATTGGCTACACCTTC CASSHPGQGIGYTF
TRBJ1-2 few NA TRBV27 TGTGCCAGCAGTTTATATTCGGGAACTAACTATGGCTACACCTTC CASSLYSGTNYGYTF
TRBJ2-1 NA TRBD2 TRBV7-9 TGTGCCAGCAGCCCCAAGACTAGCGGGAGGGGCGCCTACAATGAGCAGTTCTTC CASSPKTSGRGAYNEQFF
TRBJ1-1 few NA TRBV28 TGTGCCAGCAGTTTCCCGGCAGGGAACACTGAAGCTTTCTTT CASSFPAGNTEAFF
TRBJ1-5 NA NA TRBV28 TGTGCCAGCAACCCTCCAAGGAATCAGCCCCAGCATTTT CASNPPRNQPQHF
TRBJ2-1 NA NA TRBV7-2 TGTGCCAGCAGTTCCCTAGCGCTAGTTAACAATGAGCAGTTCTTC CASSSLALVNNEQFF
TRBJ1-5 NA NA TRBV4-1 TGCGCCAGCAGCCAGACGAGAGGTAGCAATCAGCCCCAGCATTTT CASSQTRGSNQPQHF
TRBJ2-2 NA TRBD2 TRBV5-1 TGCGCCAGCAGCTTGGTACTAGCGGAAAACACCGGGGAGCTGTTTTTT CASSLVLAENTGELFF
TRBJ2-6 NA TRBD1 TRBV6-1 TGTGCCAGCAGTGGAAAATCGGGACAGGGGTTGACTGGGGCCAACGTCCTGACTTTC CASSGKSGQGLTGANVLTF
TRBJ2-7 NA TRBD1 TRBV4-1 TGCGCCAGCAGCCCTTCGGGACAGGGGGCTTACGAGCAGTACTTC CASSPSGQGAYEQYF
TRBJ2-1 NA TRBD2 TRBV4-1 TGCGCCAGCAGCCAAGGGACTAGCGGGTACAATGAGCAGTTCTTC CASSQGTSGYNEQFF
TRBJ1-2 NA NA TRBV13 TGTGCCAGCAGCTTACAGGTCTTCGTTGGCTACACCTTC CASSLQVFVGYTF
TRBJ1-3 NA TRBD1 TRBV14 TGTGCCAGCAGCCTATACTCGACAGGGTACGGAAACACCATATATTTT CASSLYSTGYGNTIYF
TRBJ2-1 NA NA TRBV13 TGTGCCAGCAGCTTACAGGGGGAGGGAAATGAGCAGTTCTTC CASSLQGEGNEQFF
TRBJ2-5 NA NA TRBV5-1 TGCGCCAGCAGCTCCCGGACAGAAGAGACCCAGTACTTC CASSSRTEETQYF